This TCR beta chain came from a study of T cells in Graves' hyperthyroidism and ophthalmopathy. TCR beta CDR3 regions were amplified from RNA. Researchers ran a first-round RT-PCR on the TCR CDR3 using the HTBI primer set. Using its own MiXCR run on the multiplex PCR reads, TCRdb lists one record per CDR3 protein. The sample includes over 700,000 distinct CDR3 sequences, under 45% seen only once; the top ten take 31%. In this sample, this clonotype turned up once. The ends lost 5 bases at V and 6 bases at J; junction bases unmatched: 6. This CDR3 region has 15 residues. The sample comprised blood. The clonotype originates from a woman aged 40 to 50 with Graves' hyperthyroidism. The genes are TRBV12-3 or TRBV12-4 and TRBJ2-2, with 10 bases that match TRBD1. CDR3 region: CASSPLGTGAGELFF. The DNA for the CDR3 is TGTGCCAGCAGTCCCCTGGGGACAGGGGCCGGGGAGCTGTTTTTT.